The TCR beta chain described here comes from a study of T cells in women clearing cervical HPV infection (dated by TCRdb to the late 2010s). Regarding the research as a whole: The cases were approximately 23 women with histologically confirmed HPV16-related CIN3 or worse, and 2 of those women had invasive cancers. Controls were approximately 25 women whose single incident HPV16 infection cleared within 12 months without precancer or cancer developing. Blood from cases was collected at the visit at which the lesion was first identified, whereas blood from controls was collected once infection was no longer detected. Among cases, blood sampling occurred a median of about 150 days after lesion detection, with an interquartile range of roughly 85 to 210 days. Since only a few of the women had HLA typing available, the possibility that HLA type was acting as a confounder could not be ruled out. This exploratory proof-of-principle case-control study, nested within the Guanacaste HPV Natural History Study in Costa Rica, compared TCR repertoires among women with different cervical HPV16 outcomes. Cases and controls were matched on age within five years and on year of sample collection. Median age was roughly 32 years in cases versus around 40 in controls, and baseline characteristics did not differ significantly. In the parent cohort, approximately 9,900 women aged 18 or older were enrolled in Guanacaste, Costa Rica, during about 1993 to 1995 and then followed for approximately seven years. Five blinded duplicates per group were added as quality controls, giving some 60 samples: 50 or so participants and some 10 replicates. Here is what the overall study found, with its caveats: The cross-sectional design could not show whether associations preceded infection or resulted from it; effector/memory subsets and HPV-specific T cells were not isolated. Random forest classifiers that combined richness and V gene abundances separated cases from controls with an estimated AUC of around 0.84. Because the number of T cells per sample was unknown, the richness differences could reflect varying T-cell content rather than repertoire biology. Lower TRBV6-7 relative abundance was observed in cases than in controls (roughly 0.12% versus 0.15%; Bonferroni P = 0.0008). Across sequencing depths, CIN3+ cases showed significantly higher TCR repertoire richness than controls, but evenness did not differ between the groups.

TCR beta CDR3 regions were amplified by multiplex PCR using the immunoSEQ assay from an average of roughly 1,200 ng genomic DNA per sample. To correct primer bias, the assay used a complete synthetic TCR repertoire to set an amplification baseline. The amplicons were sequenced on the Illumina platform. As for how the authors treated the data: Sequences were error-corrected by clustering with frequency ratios and a modified nearest-neighbor algorithm, then analyzed in the immunoSEQ Analyzer with IMGT gene definitions. TCR richness and evenness were averaged over 20 rarefaction repeats at each rarefaction depth, excluding samples with fewer sequences than the depth. Relative abundances of V, D and J genes were compared between groups using Wilcoxon rank sum tests, with FDR correction applied. For the blinded duplicates, the intraclass correlation was roughly 96% for TCR richness and averaged approximately 76% across more than 60 gene segments. Imported from immuneACCESS, the table was reduced by TCRdb to in-frame sequences with V and J called. These copies leave out some clones; in studies compared against another copy, an unresolved V gene accounts for under half, and the cause of the remainder is not known. The DNA gave D and trimming, while V, J and clone size come from that table. This sample's table has entries for about 41,000 clones. The ten largest clones represent 7% to 8.5% of the sample.

Every participant had a single incident cervical HPV16 infection, and women with prevalent HPV16 infections were excluded. Cervical HPV DNA was detected by MY09/MY11 PCR and genotyped by dot-blot hybridization. Roughly 16 mL of heparinized blood were centrifuged, and the buffy coat was split into aliquots, frozen at -30 degrees C, and then kept at -80 degrees C. QIAGEN kits were used to extract genomic DNA from buffy coat specimens. With regard to this clone: Its binding antigen is unknown. The read comes to an end 3 residues before the CDR3 does, leaving the germline J gene to fill in the end.

The germline V gene encodes CDR1 LNHDA and CDR2 SQIVND (reference sequence). V and J are truncated by 5 bases and 4 bases respectively, leaving an intervening sequence of 12 bases. Measured from the cysteine to the phenylalanine, the CDR3 is 14 residues long. The DNA has 33 bases, all within the CDR3, and is read from base 1. The specimen was blood buffy coat. The receptor was isolated from a woman aged 18 to 75 with a cervical HPV16 infection that either progressed to CIN3+ or cleared (not recorded which). This chain joins TRBV19 to TRBJ1-5, with no reliable assignment of the D segment. The DNA read from the CDR3 is TGTGCCAGTAGTCAGACGGGGAAGAATCAGCCC. Its translation reads: CASSQTGKNQP. The whole CDR3 sequence is CASSQTGKNQPQHF.